This TCR beta chain was found in a study of blood T cell repertoires in COVID-19. Study-wide context: Samples representing acute and convalescent COVID-19 were sourced from the United States, Italy and Spain. In each case, the material was cDNA or gDNA derived from T cells, B-cell-depleted T cells, or PBMCs.

The germline V gene encodes CDR1 SGHTA and CDR2 FQGTGA. The length of the CDR3 is 14 residues. Between the trimmed V and J ends, which lost 3 bases and 1 base, there was a span of 7 bases. Sequencing was performed with immunoSEQ multiplex PCR; in TCRdb, only in-frame clones are kept and a portion is missing. The sample yields 310,000 or so clones, 80% to 90% seen once. The sample was peripheral blood. This chain links TRBV7-3 with TRBJ1-3; TRBD1 is a possible D gene (5 bases). The receptor was isolated from a man over 45 with active or convalescent COVID-19. DNA for the CDR3: TGTGCCAGCAGCTTCGGGGGGTCTGGAAACACCATATATTTT. Protein: CASSFGGSGNTIYF. Together with reference TRBV7-3 and TRBJ1-3, the CDR3 gives the full variable domain: GAGVSQTPSNKVTEKGKYVELRCDPISGHTALYWYRQSLGQGPEFLIYFQGTGAADDSGLPNDRFFAVRPEGSVSTLKIQRTERGDSAVYLCASSFGGSGNTIYFGEGSWLTVV.